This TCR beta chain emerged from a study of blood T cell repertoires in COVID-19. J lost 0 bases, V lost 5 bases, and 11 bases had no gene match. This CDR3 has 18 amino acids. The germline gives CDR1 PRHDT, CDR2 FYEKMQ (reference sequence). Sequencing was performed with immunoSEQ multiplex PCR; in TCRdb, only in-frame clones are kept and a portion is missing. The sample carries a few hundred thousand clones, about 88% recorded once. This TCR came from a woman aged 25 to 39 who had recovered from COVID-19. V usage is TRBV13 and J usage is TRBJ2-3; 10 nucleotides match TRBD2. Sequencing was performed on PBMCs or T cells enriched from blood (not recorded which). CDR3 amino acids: CASSGRTSGASSTDTQYF. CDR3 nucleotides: TGTGCCAGCAGCGGCCGGACTAGCGGAGCCTCTAGCACAGATACGCAGTATTTT.